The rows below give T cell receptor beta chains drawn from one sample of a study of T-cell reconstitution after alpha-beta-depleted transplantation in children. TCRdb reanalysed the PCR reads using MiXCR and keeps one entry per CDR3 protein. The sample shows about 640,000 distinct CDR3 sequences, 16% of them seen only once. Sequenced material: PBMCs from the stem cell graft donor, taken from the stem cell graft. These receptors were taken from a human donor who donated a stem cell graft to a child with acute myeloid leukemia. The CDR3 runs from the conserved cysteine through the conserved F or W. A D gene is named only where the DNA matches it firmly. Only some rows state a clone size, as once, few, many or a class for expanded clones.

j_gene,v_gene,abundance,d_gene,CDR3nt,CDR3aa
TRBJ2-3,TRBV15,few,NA,TGTGCCACCAGCAGAGATATCAGGACGCAGTATTTT,CATSRDIRTQYF
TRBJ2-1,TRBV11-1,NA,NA,TGTGCCAGCAGCTGGTTTGAAGGGGTACGAGGAAATGAGCAGTTCTTC,CASSWFEGVRGNEQFF
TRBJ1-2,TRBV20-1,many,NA,TGCAGTGCTAGAGGGGGTGGTGACTATGGCTACACCTTC,CSARGGGDYGYTF
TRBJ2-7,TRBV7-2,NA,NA,TGTGCCAGCAGCCTCTCACAGGACTCCTACGAGCAGTACTTC,CASSLSQDSYEQYF
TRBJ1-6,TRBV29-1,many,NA,TGCAGCGTCTCCGAGGCAGGGCTAAATTCACCCCTCCACTTT,CSVSEAGLNSPLHF
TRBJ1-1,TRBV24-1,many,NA,TGTGCCACCAGTGACGCTAAAGAGTTTCCTAAAGCTTTCTTT,CATSDAKEFPKAFF
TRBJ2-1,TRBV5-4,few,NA,TGTGCCAGCAGCTTGGGGGTCCGATGCTCCTACAATGAGCAGTTCTTC,CASSLGVRCSYNEQFF
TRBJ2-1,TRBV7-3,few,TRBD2,TGTGCCAGCAGCACTAGCGGGGGGGCCAATGAGCAGTTCTTC,CASSTSGGANEQFF
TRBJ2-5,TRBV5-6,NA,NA,TGTGCCAGCAGACCAAAATTTTTCCAAGAGACCCAGTACTTC,CASRPKFFQETQYF
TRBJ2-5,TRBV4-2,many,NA,TGTGCCAGCAGCCAAGATACGGGGGATTCGACCCAGTACTTC,CASSQDTGDSTQYF
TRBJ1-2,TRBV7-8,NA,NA,TGTGCCAGCAGCTTAAAGGGGGGGCCTGTATCGGGCTACACCTTC,CASSLKGGPVSGYTF
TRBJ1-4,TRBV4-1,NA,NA,TGCGCCAGCAGCCACCACGGTGAAAAACTGTTTTTT,CASSHHGEKLFF
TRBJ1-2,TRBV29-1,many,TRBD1,TGCAGCGTTGAAGACCTTGGGACAGGCCGGTCTGGCTACACCTTC,CSVEDLGTGRSGYTF
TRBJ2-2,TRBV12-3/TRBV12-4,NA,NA,TGTGCCAGCAGTTTCGTGGGGCAAAACACCGGGGAGCTGTTTTTT,CASSFVGQNTGELFF
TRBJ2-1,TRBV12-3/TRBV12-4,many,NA,TGTGCCAGCAGTTTATTTGGTGGGGATCTGGCGGATGAGCAGTTCTTC,CASSLFGGDLADEQFF
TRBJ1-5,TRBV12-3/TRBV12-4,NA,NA,TGTGCCAGCAGGGGATTTGCCAATCAGCCCCAGCATTTT,CASRGFANQPQHF
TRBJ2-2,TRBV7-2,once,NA,TGTGCCAGCAGCTCTTACAGATACACCGGGGAGCTGTTTTTT,CASSSYRYTGELFF
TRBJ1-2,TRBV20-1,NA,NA,TGCAGTGCTAGAGACGGGTCAGCGGGGTCCTATGGCTACACCTTC,CSARDGSAGSYGYTF
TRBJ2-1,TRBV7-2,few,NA,TGTGCCAGCAGCGCGGGCTCAGGGGTGGGTGAGCAGTTCTTC,CASSAGSGVGEQFF
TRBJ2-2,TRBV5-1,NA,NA,TGCGCCAGCAGCTTAGTACCCTCGGTCACCGGGGAGCTGTTTTTT,CASSLVPSVTGELFF
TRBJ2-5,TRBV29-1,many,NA,TGCAGCGTCGATGGAGAGACCCAGTACTTC,CSVDGETQYF
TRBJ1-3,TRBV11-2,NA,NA,TGTGCCAGCAGCTTAGTCCGCTCCTCTGGAAACACCATATATTTT,CASSLVRSSGNTIYF
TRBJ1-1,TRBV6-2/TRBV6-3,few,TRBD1,TGTGCCAGCACCGGACAGGGGGCGGGTGATACTGAAGCTTTCTTT,CASTGQGAGDTEAFF
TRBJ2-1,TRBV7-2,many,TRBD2,TGTGCCAGCAGCCCCTGGGGCGGGGGGTACAATGAGCAGTTCTTC,CASSPWGGGYNEQFF
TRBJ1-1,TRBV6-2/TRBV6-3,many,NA,TGTGCCAGCAGTTACTTACTTGAAGCTTTCTTT,CASSYLLEAFF
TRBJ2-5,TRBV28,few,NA,TGTGCCAGCAGTTTGAGGGTTAGTGAGACCCAGTACTTC,CASSLRVSETQYF
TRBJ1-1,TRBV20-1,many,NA,TGCAGTGCTGAACCACACGGCTCTAGGACTGAAGCTTTCTTT,CSAEPHGSRTEAFF
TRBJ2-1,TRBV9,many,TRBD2,TGTGCCAGCAGCGCGGGGAGCGGGGTCTACAATGAGCAGTTCTTC,CASSAGSGVYNEQFF